This T cell receptor beta chain came from a study of T cells in Graves' hyperthyroidism and ophthalmopathy (dated by TCRdb to 2018 to 2020). Study-level background: Peripheral blood samples were taken at the time of initial diagnosis, prior to any treatment. The approximately 98 discovery patients were randomly divided into training and test sets at a 7:3 ratio. To identify distinguishing TCR V-J signatures, a discovery cohort of around 100 patients was used, comprising 43 with Graves' ophthalmopathy and roughly 60 with stable Graves' hyperthyroidism. After blood sampling, hyperthyroidism patients were treated with methimazole at a starting dose of 30 mg daily, and ophthalmopathy patients were treated with high-dose intravenous methylprednisolone. According to the paper, TCR Vbeta CDR3 sequencing was carried out on some 130 peripheral blood samples, which came from under 50 ophthalmopathy, under 85 hyperthyroidism and approximately 17 progressor patients. In several Graves' hyperthyroidism patients, the study also compared T-cell repertoires from thyroid tissue with T-cell repertoires from blood. An independent validation cohort of fewer than 20 hyperthyroidism patients and approximately 15 patients who later progressed to ophthalmopathy tested prospective prediction of ophthalmopathy. Points the paper makes about the study in general: Sample size was not statistically predetermined, and blinding of investigators to group allocation was not performed. In cross-validation, a model built on a 13 V-J signature told ophthalmopathy apart from stable hyperthyroidism with approximately 90% sensitivity and around 81% specificity, and in testing the same model reached 80%/75%. Blood samples also contained most of the expanded thyroid clonotypes (frequency above 0.001), which suggests that blood repertoires may reflect thyroid immune responses. In validation, the model predicted progression to ophthalmopathy with about 71% sensitivity and around 72% specificity, a median of 6.5 months before onset.

The TCR beta CDR3 regions were amplified from the RNA transcripts. For the first round of RT-PCR on the TCR CDR3, the HTBI primer set was used together with the Qiagen OneStep RT-PCR kit. A second multiplex PCR round built the libraries, followed by size selection and purification. Paired-end sequencing of the libraries was performed with 100 bp reads on an Illumina HiSeq2000. Regarding the original processing steps: SOAPnuke was used to process the raw data, with reads discarded if the reads contained adapters or uncalled bases, had a mean Phred below 15, or lacked an exact constant-primer or identifier match. COPE v1.2.5 was used to merge high-quality paired reads, and clonotypes were defined as unique nucleotide sequences. MiTCR v1.1 was used to align clonotypes to the IMGT TRBV, TRBD and TRBJ reference segments. Only V-J combinations with frequency above 0.0001, covering approximately 99% of repertoires, were analysed. The TCS score was defined as F50 (clonal expansion) divided by E x V (chaos), with BLOSUM62-based TCRdist calculated between CDR3 peptides within each V-J. Welch's t-statistics and random forest reduced roughly 530 V-J features to 10 to 15, which were used in a naive Bayes classifier (R e1071). TCRdb reanalyzed the raw reads on its own, using fastp at Q25 for trimming and MiXCR for clone calling, and kept in-frame beta chains. Duplicate CDR3 protein sequences are folded into a single record with the most common DNA and genes. These V and J calls are TCRdb output, not the study's own analysis. This sample lists more than 300,000 distinct CDR3 sequences; roughly 15% were detected once. Of the sample, around 19% falls within the top ten clones.

Counted from cysteine to phenylalanine, this CDR3 has 12 amino acids. Only the CDR3 region is kept as DNA, spanning 36 bases read in frame from base 1. The germline V gene supplies CDR1 MDHEN and CDR2 SYDVKM. Moderately to severely active disease, a Clinical Activity Score of at least 3, a NOSPECS grade of at least 4, and a duration under 3 months were present in ophthalmopathy patients. Patients with uncontrolled infections, other autoimmune diseases, pregnancy or lactation were excluded. Diagnoses were based on clinical symptoms, serum thyroxine and TRAb, thyroid ultrasound and orbital computed tomography. Ficoll-Paque density gradient centrifugation was used to isolate PBMCs from around 9.1 ml of fresh peripheral blood. Total RNA was extracted using Trizol reagent, and RNA quality was assessed on an Agilent 2100 Bioanalyzer. Comments on this clonotype: The antigen it recognizes is unknown. An end of the junction does not agree with germline; a read error may underlie this.

Source material: blood. The sequence links TRBV28 to TRBJ1-2, with no confident D gene call. This clonotype was obtained from a woman in her thirties with Graves' ophthalmopathy. The CDR3: CVSSLGGAGYTF. The DNA sequence reads TGTGTCAGCAGTTTGGGAGGAGCTGGCTACACCTTC.